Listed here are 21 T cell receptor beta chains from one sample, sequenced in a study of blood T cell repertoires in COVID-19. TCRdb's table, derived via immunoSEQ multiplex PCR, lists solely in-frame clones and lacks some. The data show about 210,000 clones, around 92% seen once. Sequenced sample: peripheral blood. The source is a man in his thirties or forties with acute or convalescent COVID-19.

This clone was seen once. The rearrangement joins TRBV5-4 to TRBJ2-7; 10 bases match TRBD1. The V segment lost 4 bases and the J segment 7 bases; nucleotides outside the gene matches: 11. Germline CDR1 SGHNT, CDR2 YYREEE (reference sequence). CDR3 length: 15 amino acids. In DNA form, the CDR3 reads TGTGCCAGCAGCAAGACAGGGGGCTCCCATTTGGAGCAGTACTTC. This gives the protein CASSKTGGSHLEQYF.

The CDR3 protein is CASSEAPSGRSEQFF. CDR3 coding DNA: TGCGCCAGCAGTGAGGCGCCTAGCGGGAGGAGTGAGCAGTTCTTC. The chain uses TRBV10-1 and TRBJ2-1; 11 nucleotides agree with TRBD2. The CDR3 is made up of 15 amino acids. The junction had 6 bases not matched to a gene; V was cut back by 2 bases and J by 9 bases. CDR1 and CDR2 (germline): WNHNN, SYGVQD (reference sequence).

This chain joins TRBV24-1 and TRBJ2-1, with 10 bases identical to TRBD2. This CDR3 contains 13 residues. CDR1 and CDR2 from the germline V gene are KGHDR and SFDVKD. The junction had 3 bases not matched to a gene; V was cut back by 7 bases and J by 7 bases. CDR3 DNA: TGTGCCACCAGAGCGGGAGGGGGGAATGAGCAGTTCTTC. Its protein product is CATRAGGGNEQFF.

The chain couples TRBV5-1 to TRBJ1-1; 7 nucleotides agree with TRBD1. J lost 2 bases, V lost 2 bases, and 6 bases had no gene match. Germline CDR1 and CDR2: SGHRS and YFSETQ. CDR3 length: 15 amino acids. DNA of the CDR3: TGCGCCAGCAGCTTAAGCAGGGGGTTTAACACTGAAGCTTTCTTT. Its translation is CASSLSRGFNTEAFF. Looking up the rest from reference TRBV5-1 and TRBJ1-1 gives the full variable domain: KAGVTQTPRYLIKTRGQQVTLSCSPISGHRSVSWYQQTPGQGLQFLFEYFSETQRNKGNFPGRFSGRQFSNSRSEMNVSTLELGDSALYLCASSLSRGFNTEAFFGQGTRLTVV.

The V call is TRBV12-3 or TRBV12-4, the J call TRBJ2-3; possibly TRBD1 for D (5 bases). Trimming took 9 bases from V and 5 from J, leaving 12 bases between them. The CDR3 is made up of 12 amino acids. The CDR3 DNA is TGTGCCAGTAGAAGGGGCGTAGATACGCAGTATTTT. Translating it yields CASRRGVDTQYF.

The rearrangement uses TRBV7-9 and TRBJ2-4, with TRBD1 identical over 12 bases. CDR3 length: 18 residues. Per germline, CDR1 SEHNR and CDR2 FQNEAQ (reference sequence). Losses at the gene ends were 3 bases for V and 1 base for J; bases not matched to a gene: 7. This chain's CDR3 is CASSLGQGAVGAKNIQYF. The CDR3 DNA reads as TGTGCCAGCAGCTTGGGACAGGGGGCAGTCGGGGCCAAAAACATTCAGTACTTC.

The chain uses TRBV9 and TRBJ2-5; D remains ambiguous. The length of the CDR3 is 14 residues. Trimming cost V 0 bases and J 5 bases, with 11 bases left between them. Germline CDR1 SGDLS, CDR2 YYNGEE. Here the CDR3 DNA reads TGTGCCAGCAGCGTAGACCTCGGTGGTGAGACCCAGTACTTC. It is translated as CASSVDLGGETQYF. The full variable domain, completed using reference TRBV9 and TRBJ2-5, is DSGVTQTPKHLITATGQRVTLRCSPRSGDLSVYWYQQSLDQGLQFLIQYYNGEERAKGNILERFSAQQFPDLHSELNLSSLELGDSALYFCASSVDLGGETQYFGPGTRLLVL.

CDR3 DNA: TGTGCCAGCAGTTCCGGGACAGCTCCCTGGGGCTACACCTTC. It codes for CASSSGTAPWGYTF. The chain couples TRBV5-4 to TRBJ1-2; 7 nucleotides align to TRBD1. J gave up 8 bases and V 5 bases, and 12 bases lay outside the gene matches. The CDR3 is 14 residues long. Germline-derived CDR1 and CDR2 are SGHNT and YYREEE (reference sequence).

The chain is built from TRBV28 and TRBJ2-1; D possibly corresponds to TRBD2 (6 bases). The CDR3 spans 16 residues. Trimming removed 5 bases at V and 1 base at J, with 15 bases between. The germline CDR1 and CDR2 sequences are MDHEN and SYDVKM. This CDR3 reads CASSPPRGVSYNEQFF. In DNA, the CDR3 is TGTGCCAGCAGTCCACCACGCGGGGTATCCTACAATGAGCAGTTCTTC.

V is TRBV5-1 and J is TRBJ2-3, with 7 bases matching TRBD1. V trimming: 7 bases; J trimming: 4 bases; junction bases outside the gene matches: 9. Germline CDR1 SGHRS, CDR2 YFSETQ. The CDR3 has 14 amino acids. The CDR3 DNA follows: TGCGCCAGCCGCCGGACAGGTTCAGCAGATACGCAGTATTTT. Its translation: CASRRTGSADTQYF.

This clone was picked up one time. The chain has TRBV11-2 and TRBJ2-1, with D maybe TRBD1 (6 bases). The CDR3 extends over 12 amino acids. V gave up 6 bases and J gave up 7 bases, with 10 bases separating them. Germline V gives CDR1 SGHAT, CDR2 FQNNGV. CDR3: CASSPTGNEQFF. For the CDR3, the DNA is TGTGCCAGCAGTCCTACAGGGAATGAGCAGTTCTTC.

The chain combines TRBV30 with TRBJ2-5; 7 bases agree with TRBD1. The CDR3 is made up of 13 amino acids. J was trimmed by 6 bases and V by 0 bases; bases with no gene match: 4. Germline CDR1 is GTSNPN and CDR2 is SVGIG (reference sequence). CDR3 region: CAWSVPTGQTQYF. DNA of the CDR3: TGTGCCTGGAGTGTACCGACAGGGCAGACCCAGTACTTC.

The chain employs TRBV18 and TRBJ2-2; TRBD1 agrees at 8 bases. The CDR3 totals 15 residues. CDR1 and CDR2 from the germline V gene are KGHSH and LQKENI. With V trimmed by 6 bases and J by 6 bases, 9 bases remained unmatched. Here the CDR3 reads CASSRDRIKAGELFF. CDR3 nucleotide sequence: TGTGCCAGCTCCCGGGACAGGATAAAGGCCGGGGAGCTGTTTTTT. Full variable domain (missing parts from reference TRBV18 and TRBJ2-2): NAGVMQNPRHLVRRRGQEARLRCSPMKGHSHVYWYRQLPEEGLKFMVYLQKENIIDESGMPKERFSAEFPKEGPSILRIQQVVRGDSAAYFCASSRDRIKAGELFFGEGSRLTVL.

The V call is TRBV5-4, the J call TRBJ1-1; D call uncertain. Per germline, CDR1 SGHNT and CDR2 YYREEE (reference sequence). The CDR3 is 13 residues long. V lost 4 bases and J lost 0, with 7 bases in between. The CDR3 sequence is CASSRALNTEAFF. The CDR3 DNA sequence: TGTGCCAGCAGCCGAGCCTTGAACACTGAAGCTTTCTTT.

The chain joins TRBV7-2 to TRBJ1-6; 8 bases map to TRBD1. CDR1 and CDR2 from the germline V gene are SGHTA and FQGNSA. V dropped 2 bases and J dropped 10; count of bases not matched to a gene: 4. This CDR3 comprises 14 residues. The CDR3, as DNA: TGTGCCAGCAGCTTAACAGGGGGTCTATCACCCCTCCACTTT. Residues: CASSLTGGLSPLHF.

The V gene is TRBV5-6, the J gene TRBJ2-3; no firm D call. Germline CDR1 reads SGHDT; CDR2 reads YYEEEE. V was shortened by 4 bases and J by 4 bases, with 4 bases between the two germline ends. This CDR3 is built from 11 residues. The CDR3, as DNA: TGTGCCAGCAGCCAATCAGATACGCAGTATTTT. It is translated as CASSQSDTQYF.

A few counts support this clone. CDR3 coding DNA: TGTGCCAGCACCAATAGCGGGGGCCCGGCGGCCCAGTACTTC. Translating gives CASTNSGGPAAQYF. The chain links TRBV6-6 to TRBJ2-5, with 9 bases identical to TRBD2. Germline loops: CDR1 MNHNY, CDR2 SVGAGI (reference sequence). This CDR3 spans 14 amino acids. V shed 7 bases and J 9 bases; nucleotides not matched to a gene: 12.

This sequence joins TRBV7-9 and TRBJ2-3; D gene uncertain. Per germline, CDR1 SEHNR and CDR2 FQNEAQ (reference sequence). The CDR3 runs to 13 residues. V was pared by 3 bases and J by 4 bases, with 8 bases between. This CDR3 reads CASSFSTPDTQYF. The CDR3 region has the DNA TGTGCCAGCAGCTTTTCTACCCCAGATACGCAGTATTTT.

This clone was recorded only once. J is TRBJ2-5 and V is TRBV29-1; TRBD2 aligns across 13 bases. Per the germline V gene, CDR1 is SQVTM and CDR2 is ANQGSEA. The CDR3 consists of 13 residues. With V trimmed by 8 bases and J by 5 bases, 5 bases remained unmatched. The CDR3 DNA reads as TGCAGCCACCAGACTAGCGGGAGGGAGACCCAGTACTTC. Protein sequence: CSHQTSGRETQYF.

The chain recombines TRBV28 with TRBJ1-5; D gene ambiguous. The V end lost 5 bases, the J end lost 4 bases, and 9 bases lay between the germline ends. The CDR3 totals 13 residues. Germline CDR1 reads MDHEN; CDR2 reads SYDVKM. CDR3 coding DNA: TGTGCCAGCAGTCCCATCAGTAATCAGCCCCAGCATTTT. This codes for CASSPISNQPQHF.

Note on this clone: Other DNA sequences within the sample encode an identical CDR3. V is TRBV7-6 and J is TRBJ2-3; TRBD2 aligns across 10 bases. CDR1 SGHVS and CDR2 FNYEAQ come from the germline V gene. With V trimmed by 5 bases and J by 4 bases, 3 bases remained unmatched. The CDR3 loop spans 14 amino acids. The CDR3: CASSRGTSADTQYF. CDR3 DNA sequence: TGTGCCAGCAGCAGAGGGACTAGCGCAGATACGCAGTATTTT.